This is a list of T cell receptor beta chains from one sample in a study of shared clonotypes between healthy human individuals. Using immunoSEQ multiplex PCR, the repertoire was profiled, and TCRdb retains in-frame clones only, with some absent. The profile covers under 1,100,000 clones, with under 80% appearing a single time and roughly 1.5% taken by the ten largest. Input material: memory CD4+ T cells sorted from blood. Receptor source: a man in his late teens or twenties in good health. Each CDR3 is given with its conserved first and last residue. Each record gives: CDR3 DNA, CDR3 protein, J gene, D gene, clone size, V gene. The D gene is left open where the match is weak. Clone size, where shown, is once, few, many, or a class for clones that have expanded.

TGTGCCTGGAGTGTCGGAGCGGGAGGACACTACGAGCAGTACTTC CAWSVGAGGHYEQYF TRBJ2-7 TRBD2 - TRBV30
TGTGCCAGCAGTCCCCTAAGTGGGGCTAGCGGGTCCCAGTACTTC CASSPLSGASGSQYF TRBJ2-5 TRBD2 - TRBV2
TGTGCCAGCAGTGTTCAGTTTAAAGAGACCCAGTACTTC CASSVQFKETQYF TRBJ2-5 - - TRBV6-1
TGTGCCAGCAGCCCCGGAACGGTAACCTACGAGCAGTACTTC CASSPGTVTYEQYF TRBJ2-7 - - TRBV11-2
TGTGCCAGCTCTCCCGGGGCCCAAAGCTCCTACGAGCAGTACTTC CASSPGAQSSYEQYF TRBJ2-7 - - TRBV18
TGTGCCTGGAAGAGGACCGGGACCGAAAAACTGTTTTTT CAWKRTGTEKLFF TRBJ1-4 - - TRBV30
TGCGCCAGCAGCCGATCGGGCCTACGCGGATACAATGAGCAGTTCTTC CASSRSGLRGYNEQFF TRBJ2-1 - - TRBV5-1
TGTGCCAGCAGCGTCGACCCAGACAGCTCTGGAAACACCATATATTTT CASSVDPDSSGNTIYF TRBJ1-3 - - TRBV9
TGCGCCAGCAGTGAGACCGGGGGGAACTACAATGAGCAGTTCTTC CASSETGGNYNEQFF TRBJ2-1 TRBD2 once TRBV10-2
TGTGCCAGCAGCTCCAGACAGGGCGAACTAGCAACTAATGAAAAACTGTTTTTT CASSSRQGELATNEKLFF TRBJ1-4 TRBD1 - TRBV7-2
TGTGCCAGTTCTTCCCGGGGGGTTGAGCAGTTCTTC CASSSRGVEQFF TRBJ2-1 TRBD2 - TRBV6-5
TGTGCCTGGAAAAAACCCCTCTGGGACCTAGGGAACACTGAAGCTTTCTTT CAWKKPLWDLGNTEAFF TRBJ1-1 - once TRBV30
TGTGCCTGGAGTAAGGGGTCCTATGGCTACACCTTC CAWSKGSYGYTF TRBJ1-2 - - TRBV30
TGTGCCAGCAGCGTCCGGGATAGCGGTGAGCAGTTCTTC CASSVRDSGEQFF TRBJ2-1 - - TRBV7-2
TGTGCCAGCAGCTTAGAACCTAACTATGGCTACACCTTC CASSLEPNYGYTF TRBJ1-2 - - TRBV7-2
TGTGCCAGCAGTAGTTCCGGGACAGGGGTTTACGAGCAGTACTTC CASSSSGTGVYEQYF TRBJ2-7 TRBD1 - TRBV2
TGCGCCAGCAGCCCTATGGGCGGGTTAGATTCACCCCTCCACTTT CASSPMGGLDSPLHF TRBJ1-6 - - TRBV5-1
TGCGCCAGCAGCTTGGGACAGCTATATAATTCACCCCTCCACTTT CASSLGQLYNSPLHF TRBJ1-6 - few TRBV5-1
TGTGCCGGACGGGGGAGCTTTAACACCGGGGAGCTGTTTTTT CAGRGSFNTGELFF TRBJ2-2 - - TRBV6-5
TGTGCCAGTGGACAGATACCTAACTATGGCTACACCTTC CASGQIPNYGYTF TRBJ1-2 - - TRBV19
TGTGCCAGCAGCTTTAGCGGGAAGAACACCGGGGAGCTGTTTTTT CASSFSGKNTGELFF TRBJ2-2 TRBD2 - TRBV7-9
TGCGCCAGCAGCCAAGAGTATGGCGGGAGTGGACCCTACGAGCAGTACTTC CASSQEYGGSGPYEQYF TRBJ2-7 TRBD2 - TRBV4-3
TGCGCCAGCATGGGGGCGGGGAACACTGAAGCTTTCTTT CASMGAGNTEAFF TRBJ1-1 - few TRBV5-1
TGTGCCAGCAGTGAAGCGGCGCCGGGACTAGCGTCCGAGCAGTACTTC CASSEAAPGLASEQYF TRBJ2-7 TRBD2 few TRBV6-1
TGTGCCAGCAGCTTGCGGTTAGGGAGAAGCACAGATACGCAGTATTTT CASSLRLGRSTDTQYF TRBJ2-3 - - TRBV5-4
TGTGCCAGCAGATCCACTAGCGGTACCGGGGAGCTGTTTTTT CASRSTSGTGELFF TRBJ2-2 TRBD2 few TRBV7-3
TGTGCCATCAGTGAGTCAACAGATACGCAGTATTTT CAISESTDTQYF TRBJ2-3 - - TRBV10-3
TGTGCCAGCAGGGGACAGGCGAACACCGGGGAGCTGTTTTTT CASRGQANTGELFF TRBJ2-2 TRBD1 few TRBV25-1
TGTGCCAGCAGTTTATTTCGGGCGCAGCCCCAGCATTTT CASSLFRAQPQHF TRBJ1-5 - - TRBV28
TGTGCCAGAAGCTTGGAGACTAGCGGGGACGAGCAGTACTTC CARSLETSGDEQYF TRBJ2-7 TRBD2 - TRBV5-3
TGTGCCAGCAGCTTTTTTTCCAATGAGCAGTTCTTC CASSFFSNEQFF TRBJ2-1 - - TRBV11-3
TGCGCCAGCAGCCAAGATCCTCTAGGGACAGGGGGCTCACCCCTCCACTTT CASSQDPLGTGGSPLHF TRBJ1-6 TRBD1 many TRBV4-1
TGCAGCGTTTTCGACCCCAAAAGTGGCTACACCTTC CSVFDPKSGYTF TRBJ1-2 - - TRBV29-1
TGCAGTGCCCCGTCCGGGGCCGAGCAGTACTTC CSAPSGAEQYF TRBJ2-7 - - TRBV20-1
TGTGCCAGCAGCCAGATACAGGGGACTGAAGCTTTCTTT CASSQIQGTEAFF TRBJ1-1 TRBD1 - TRBV9
TGTGCCAGCAGCAAATCCGGGACAGGGCCACTCGAGCAGTACTTC CASSKSGTGPLEQYF TRBJ2-7 TRBD1 - TRBV6-1
TGTGCCAGCAGTGAAATCGTGGGCAGGGGTAGTGGAAAACTGTTTTTT CASSEIVGRGSGKLFF TRBJ1-4 - - TRBV6-1
TGCAGCGTTGGGGAAGCCGCAGGGTCTCAAAACACCATATATTTT CSVGEAAGSQNTIYF TRBJ1-3 - - TRBV29-1
TGTGCCAGCTCACCCGGGACTAGCGGGGCCTACGAGCAGTACTTC CASSPGTSGAYEQYF TRBJ2-7 TRBD2 - TRBV18
TGTGCCAGCAGTCCTAACGGGACAGTAACCCACGAGCAGTACTTC CASSPNGTVTHEQYF TRBJ2-7 TRBD1 - TRBV6-5
TGCGCCAGCAGCTACCCAGGGACAGACTACTCCTACGAGCAGTACTTC CASSYPGTDYSYEQYF TRBJ2-7 TRBD1 once TRBV5-1
TGTGCCAGCAGCCCACGACAGGGGGCGAACAATGAGCAGTTCTTC CASSPRQGANNEQFF TRBJ2-1 TRBD1 - TRBV11-3
TGTGCCAGCAGCCCATACCTGGACCGGGGCGGCGAGCAGTACTTC CASSPYLDRGGEQYF TRBJ2-7 - few TRBV14
TGTGCCAGCAGGGGTTCACTAGCGCAGTCCGGGGAGCTGTTTTTT CASRGSLAQSGELFF TRBJ2-2 TRBD2 - TRBV2
TGTGCCAGTACCCCGACAGGGGGAACGACGGTGAACACTGAAGCTTTCTTT CASTPTGGTTVNTEAFF TRBJ1-1 TRBD1 few TRBV19
TGTGCCAGCAGTCCAGACCTCCGACAATATAATTCACCCCTCCACTTT CASSPDLRQYNSPLHF TRBJ1-6 - - TRBV27
TGTGCCAGCAAGGGTTCGGCGGGGGGGCCCCAAGAGACCCAGTACTTC CASKGSAGGPQETQYF TRBJ2-5 TRBD2 - TRBV28
TGCGCCAGCAGCCAAGGGGTAGCGGTTAGCTCCTACGAGCAGTACTTC CASSQGVAVSSYEQYF TRBJ2-7 - - TRBV4-3
TGTGCCAGCAGTGCAGGCCTCCACATGAACACTGAAGCTTTCTTT CASSAGLHMNTEAFF TRBJ1-1 - - TRBV6-1
TGTGCCAGCAGCTCGGGACAGGGAGTAGGAGGCTACACCTTC CASSSGQGVGGYTF TRBJ1-2 TRBD1 - TRBV6-6
TGTGCCAGCAGCTCAGCTTTAGCGGGGGGGTCCTACAATGAGCAGTTCTTC CASSSALAGGSYNEQFF TRBJ2-1 TRBD2 - TRBV5-6